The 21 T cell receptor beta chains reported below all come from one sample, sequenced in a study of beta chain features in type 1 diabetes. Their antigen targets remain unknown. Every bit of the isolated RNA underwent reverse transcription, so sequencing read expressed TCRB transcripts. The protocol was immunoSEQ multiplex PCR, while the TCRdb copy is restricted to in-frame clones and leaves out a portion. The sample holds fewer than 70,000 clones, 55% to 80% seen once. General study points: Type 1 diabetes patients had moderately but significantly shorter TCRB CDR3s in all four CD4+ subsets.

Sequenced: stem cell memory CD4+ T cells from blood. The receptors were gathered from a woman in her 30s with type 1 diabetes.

CDR3 amino acids: CASSPGQGDTDTQYF. The CDR3 DNA follows: TGCGCCAGCAGCCCGGGACAGGGGGACACAGATACGCAGTATTTT. The chain uses TRBV5-1 and TRBJ2-3, with 11 bases aligning to TRBD1. Germline CDR1 SGHRS, CDR2 YFSETQ. The CDR3 covers 15 residues. V lost 4 bases, J lost 2 bases, and 3 bases stayed unmatched.

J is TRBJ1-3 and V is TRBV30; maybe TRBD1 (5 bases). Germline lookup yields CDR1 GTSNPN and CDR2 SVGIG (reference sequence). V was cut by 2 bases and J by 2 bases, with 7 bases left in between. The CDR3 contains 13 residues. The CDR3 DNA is TGTGCCTGGAGTACAGGTGCTGGAAACACCATATATTTT. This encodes CAWSTGAGNTIYF.

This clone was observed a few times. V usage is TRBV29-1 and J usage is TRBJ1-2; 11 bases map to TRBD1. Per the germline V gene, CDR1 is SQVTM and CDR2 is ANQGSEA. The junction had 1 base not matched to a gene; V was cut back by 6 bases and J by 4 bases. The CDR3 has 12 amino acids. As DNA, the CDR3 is TGCAGCGTCGGACAGGGGGCCTATGGCTACACCTTC. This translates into CSVGQGAYGYTF. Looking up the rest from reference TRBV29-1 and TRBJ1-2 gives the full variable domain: SAVISQKPSRDICQRGTSLTIQCQVDSQVTMMFWYRQQPGQSLTLIATANQGSEATYESGFVIDKFPISRPNLTFSTLTVSNMSPEDSSIYLCSVGQGAYGYTFGSGTRLTVV.

The CDR3 here is CACHGGAAKNIQYF. CDR3 DNA: TGTGCCTGTCACGGGGGGGCCGCCAAAAACATTCAGTACTTC. V is TRBV30 and J is TRBJ2-4; 8 nucleotides match TRBD2. CDR3 length: 14 amino acids. Trimming cost V 6 bases and J 1 base; bases outside gene matches: 5. Germline V gene data show CDR1 as GTSNPN and CDR2 as SVGIG (reference sequence).

CDR3 DNA: TGTGCCTGGAGTGTACCTGGGGGCCCCAATGAAGCTTTCTTT. Protein sequence: CAWSVPGGPNEAFF. The chain couples TRBV30 to TRBJ1-1, with D possibly matching TRBD1 (6 bases). Trimming left V 0 bases short and J 7 bases short, with 15 bases between. There are 14 residues in the CDR3. The germline V gene encodes CDR1 GTSNPN and CDR2 SVGIG (reference sequence).

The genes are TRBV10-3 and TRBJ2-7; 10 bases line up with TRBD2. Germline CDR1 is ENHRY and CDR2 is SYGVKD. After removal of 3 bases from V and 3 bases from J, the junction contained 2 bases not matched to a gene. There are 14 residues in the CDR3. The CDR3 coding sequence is TGTGCCATCAGTGAAGCGGGAGGGTTCTACGAGCAGTACTTC. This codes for CAISEAGGFYEQYF.

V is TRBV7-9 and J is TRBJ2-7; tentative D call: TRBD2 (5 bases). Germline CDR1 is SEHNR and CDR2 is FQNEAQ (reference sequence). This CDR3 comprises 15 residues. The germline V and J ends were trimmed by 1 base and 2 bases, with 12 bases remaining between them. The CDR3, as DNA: TGTGCCAGCAGCTTAGGATCGCGGGCCCCCTACGAGCAGTACTTC. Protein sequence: CASSLGSRAPYEQYF.

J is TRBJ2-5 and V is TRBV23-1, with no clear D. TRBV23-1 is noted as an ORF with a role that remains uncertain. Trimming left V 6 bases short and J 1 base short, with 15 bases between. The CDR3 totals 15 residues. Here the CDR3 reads CASSQSPRVQETQYF. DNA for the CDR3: TGCGCCAGCAGCCAGAGCCCCCGGGTCCAAGAGACCCAGTACTTC.

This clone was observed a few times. CDR3 loop: CASSLGAGRSYEQYF. In DNA form, the CDR3 reads TGTGCCAGCAGCTTAGGGGCGGGAAGATCCTACGAGCAGTACTTC. The V and J genes are TRBV7-6 and TRBJ2-7; D might be TRBD2 (6 bases). Germline CDR1 SGHVS, CDR2 FNYEAQ. The CDR3 spans 15 residues. V was pared by 1 base and J by 1 base, with 11 bases between. Full variable domain (outside the CDR3, taken from reference TRBV7-6 and TRBJ2-7): GAGVSQSPRYKVTKRGQDVALRCDPISGHVSLYWYRQALGQGPEFLTYFNYEAQQDKSGLPNDRFSAERPEGSISTLTIQRTEQRDSAMYRCASSLGAGRSYEQYFGPGTRLTVT.

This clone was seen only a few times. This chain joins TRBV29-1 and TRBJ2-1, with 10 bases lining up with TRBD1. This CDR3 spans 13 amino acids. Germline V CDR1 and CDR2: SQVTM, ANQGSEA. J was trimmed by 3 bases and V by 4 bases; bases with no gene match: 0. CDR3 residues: CSVGTGGYNEQFF. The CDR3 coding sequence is TGCAGCGTTGGGACAGGGGGCTACAATGAGCAGTTCTTC.

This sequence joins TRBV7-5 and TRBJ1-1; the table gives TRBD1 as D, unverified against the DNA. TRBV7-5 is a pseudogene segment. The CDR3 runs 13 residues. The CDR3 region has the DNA TGTGCCAGCAGCTCCCAGGGAAACACTGAAGCTTTCTTT. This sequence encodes CASSSQGNTEAFF.

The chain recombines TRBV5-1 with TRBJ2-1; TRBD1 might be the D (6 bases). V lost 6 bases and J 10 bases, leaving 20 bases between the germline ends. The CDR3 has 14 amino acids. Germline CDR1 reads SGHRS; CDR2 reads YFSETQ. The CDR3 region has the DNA TGCGCCAGCACCACTCAGGGGTTGTCAGGAGAGCAGTTCTTC. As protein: CASTTQGLSGEQFF.

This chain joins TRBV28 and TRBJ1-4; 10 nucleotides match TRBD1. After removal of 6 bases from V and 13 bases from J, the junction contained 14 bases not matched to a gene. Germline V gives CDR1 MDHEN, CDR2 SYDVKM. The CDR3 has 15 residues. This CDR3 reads CASRGQGSGIGGLFF. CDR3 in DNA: TGTGCCAGCAGGGGACAGGGGAGCGGTATAGGAGGACTGTTTTTT.

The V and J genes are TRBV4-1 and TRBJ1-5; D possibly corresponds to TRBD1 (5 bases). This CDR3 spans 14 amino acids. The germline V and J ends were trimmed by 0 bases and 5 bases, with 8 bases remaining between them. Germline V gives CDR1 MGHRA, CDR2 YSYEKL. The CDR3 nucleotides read TGCGCCAGCAGCCAAGACCTAGGGGATCAGCCCCAGCATTTT. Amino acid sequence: CASSQDLGDQPQHF.

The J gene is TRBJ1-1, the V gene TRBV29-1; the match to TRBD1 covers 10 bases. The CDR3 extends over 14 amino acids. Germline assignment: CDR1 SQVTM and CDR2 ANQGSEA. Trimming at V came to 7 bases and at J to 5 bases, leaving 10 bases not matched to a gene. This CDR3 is CSASTGGRGTEAFF. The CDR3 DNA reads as TGCAGCGCTTCGACAGGGGGCAGGGGAACTGAAGCTTTCTTT.

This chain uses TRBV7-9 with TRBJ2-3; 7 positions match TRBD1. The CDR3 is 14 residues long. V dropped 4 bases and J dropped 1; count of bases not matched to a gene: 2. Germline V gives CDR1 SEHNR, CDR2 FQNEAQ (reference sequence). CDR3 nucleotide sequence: TGTGCCAGCAGCTATGGACAGGGCACAGATACGCAGTATTTT. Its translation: CASSYGQGTDTQYF.

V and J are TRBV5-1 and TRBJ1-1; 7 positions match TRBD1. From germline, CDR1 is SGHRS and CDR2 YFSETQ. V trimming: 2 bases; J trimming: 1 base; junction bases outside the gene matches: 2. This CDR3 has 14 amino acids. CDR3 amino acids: CASSLGTANTEAFF. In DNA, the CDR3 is TGCGCCAGCAGCTTAGGGACAGCGAACACTGAAGCTTTCTTT.

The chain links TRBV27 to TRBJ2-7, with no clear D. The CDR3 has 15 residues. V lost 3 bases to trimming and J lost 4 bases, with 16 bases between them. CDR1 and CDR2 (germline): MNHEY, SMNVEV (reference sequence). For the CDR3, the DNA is TGTGCCAGCAGTTTGTTTCCGGTCCCTGATTACGAGCAGTACTTC. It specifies CASSLFPVPDYEQYF.

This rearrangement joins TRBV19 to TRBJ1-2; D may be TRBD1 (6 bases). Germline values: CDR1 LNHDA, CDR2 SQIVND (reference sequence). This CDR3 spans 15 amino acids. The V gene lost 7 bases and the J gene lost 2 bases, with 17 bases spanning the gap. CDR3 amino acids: CASTLISRGNYGYTF. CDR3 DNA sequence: TGTGCCAGTACCCTAATATCCAGGGGAAACTATGGCTACACCTTC.

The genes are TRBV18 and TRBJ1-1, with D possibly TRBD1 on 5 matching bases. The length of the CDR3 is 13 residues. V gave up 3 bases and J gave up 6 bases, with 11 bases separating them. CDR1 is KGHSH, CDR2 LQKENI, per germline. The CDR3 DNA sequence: TGTGCCAGCTCACCGGGGGGAATGGCTGAAGCTTTCTTT. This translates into CASSPGGMAEAFF. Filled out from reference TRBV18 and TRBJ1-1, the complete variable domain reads NAGVMQNPRHLVRRRGQEARLRCSPMKGHSHVYWYRQLPEEGLKFMVYLQKENIIDESGMPKERFSAEFPKEGPSILRIQQVVRGDSAAYFCASSPGGMAEAFFGQGTRLTVV.

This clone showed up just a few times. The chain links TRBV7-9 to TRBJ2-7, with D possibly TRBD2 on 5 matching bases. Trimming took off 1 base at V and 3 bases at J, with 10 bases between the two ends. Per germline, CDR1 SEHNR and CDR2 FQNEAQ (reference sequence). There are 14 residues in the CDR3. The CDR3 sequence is CASSLGEWRYEQYF. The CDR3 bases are TGTGCCAGCAGCTTAGGGGAGTGGCGCTACGAGCAGTACTTC.